The T cell receptor beta chain under discussion was sequenced for a study of cytomegalovirus exposure and HLA in healthy donors. The V end lost 4 bases, the J end lost 1 base, and 20 bases lay between the germline ends. Germline V gives CDR1 LNHDA, CDR2 SQIVND (reference sequence). This CDR3 spans 17 amino acids. The PCR made use of 60 Vbeta and 13 Jbeta primers. Sequencing used immunoSEQ multiplex PCR; TCRdb keeps in-frame clones, though not all of them. The sample holds approximately 100,000 clones, 85% seen once. This sequence joins TRBV19 and TRBJ2-7, with D perhaps TRBD2 (7 bases). The origin of this receptor is a man aged 40-55 years in good health and CMV-seropositive. Material: PBMCs. The CDR3 is CASSTHQRGGPSYEQYF. DNA of the CDR3: TGTGCCAGTAGTACTCATCAGAGGGGGGGGCCGTCCTACGAGCAGTACTTC.